This T cell receptor beta chain was profiled in a study of cytomegalovirus exposure and HLA in healthy donors. Study-wide points: Researchers reported that a few CMV-associated chains were confirmed in vitro as CMV antigen-specific.

Researchers ran the PCR with 60 Vbeta and 13 Jbeta primers. Original analysis: In a later analysis, 60 million to 90 million unique TCR beta chains included roughly 11 million shared by two or more donors. Clones were read by immunoSEQ multiplex PCR, and TCRdb kept only the in-frame ones, dropping some. From that table come the V and J calls and clone size; the DNA was used to work out D and trimming. Of around 150,000 clones detected, approximately 72% appear once; the ten largest clones hold 6.5%. V shed 6 bases, J shed 6 bases, and the junction held 12 bases outside the gene matches. Germline CDR1 MNHEY, CDR2 SVGAGI. The CDR3 sequence is 15 residues long. Note on this clone: Antigen unknown.

The chain uses TRBV6-5 and TRBJ1-1, with 8 bases aligning to TRBD1. The sequence was collected from an older woman in good health and CMV-seronegative. Specimen: PBMCs. The CDR3 region has the DNA TGTGCCAGCAGCCCCGGGACAGGCCGGGGGGCTGAAGCTTTCTTT. It yields the protein CASSPGTGRGAEAFF.